This T cell receptor (beta chain) was retrieved from a study of T cell responses to AZD1222 COVID-19 vaccine. Clones were read by immunoSEQ multiplex PCR, and TCRdb kept only the in-frame ones, dropping some. The table shows 75,000 to 100,000 clones, with 89% occurring only once. The CDR3 runs to 15 residues. Trimming took off 4 bases at V and 7 bases at J, with 15 bases between the two ends. CDR1 and CDR2 from the germline V gene are SGDLS and YYNGEE. This TCR was sampled from an adult in good health. This chain links TRBV9 with TRBJ1-6; tentatively, D is TRBD1 (6 bases). The sample consisted of peripheral blood, taken on day 0 of AZD1222 vaccination. The CDR3 DNA reads as TGTGCCAGCAGCCCTCGAGGGGGGGAGAATTCACCCCTCCACTTT. Translated, it gives CASSPRGGENSPLHF.